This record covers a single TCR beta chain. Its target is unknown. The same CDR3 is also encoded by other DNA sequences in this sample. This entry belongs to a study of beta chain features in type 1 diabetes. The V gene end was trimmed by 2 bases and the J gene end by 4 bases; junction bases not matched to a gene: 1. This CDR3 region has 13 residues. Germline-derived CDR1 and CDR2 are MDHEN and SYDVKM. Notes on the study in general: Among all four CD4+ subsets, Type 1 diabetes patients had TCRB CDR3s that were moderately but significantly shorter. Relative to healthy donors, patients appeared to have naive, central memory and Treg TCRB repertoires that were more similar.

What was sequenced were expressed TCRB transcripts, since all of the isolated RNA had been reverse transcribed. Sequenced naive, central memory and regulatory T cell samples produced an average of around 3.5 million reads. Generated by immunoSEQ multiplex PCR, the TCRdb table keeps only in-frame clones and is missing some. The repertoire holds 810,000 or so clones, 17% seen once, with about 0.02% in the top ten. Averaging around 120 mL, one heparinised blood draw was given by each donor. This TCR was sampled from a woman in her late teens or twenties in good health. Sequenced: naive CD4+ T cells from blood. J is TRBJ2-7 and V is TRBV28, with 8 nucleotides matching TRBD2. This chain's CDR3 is CASSLAGGYEQYF. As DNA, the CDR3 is TGTGCCAGCAGTTTAGCGGGAGGATACGAGCAGTACTTC.